The rows below give T cell receptor beta chains drawn from one sample of a study of PD-1 blockade in classical Hodgkin lymphoma. The method was immunoSEQ multiplex PCR; TCRdb's version includes in-frame clones alone and lacks a portion of them. The table shows about 96,000 clones, with just over 90% occurring only once. Sample: peripheral blood mononuclear cells (PBMCs), taken before the fourth cycle of nivolumab. The receptor source for this set is a human donor with classical Hodgkin lymphoma. Each CDR3 is given with its conserved first and last residue. A D gene is named only where the DNA matches it firmly. Some rows mark clone size as missing; the rest say once, few, many or name a class of expanded clone.

cdr3_aa cdr3_nt clone_size j_call v_call d_call
CASSLDGSPLHF TGCGCCAGCAGCTTGGATGGATCACCCCTCCACTTT once TRBJ1-6 TRBV5-1 NA
CASSLYPEAEAFF TGTGCCAGCAGTTTATACCCGGAGGCGGAAGCTTTCTTT NA TRBJ1-1 TRBV27 NA
CASSTLGVKETQYF TGTGCCAGTAGTACCTTGGGGGTAAAGGAGACCCAGTACTTC NA TRBJ2-5 TRBV19 NA
CASRTSGSIGELFF TGTGCCAGCCGCACTAGCGGGAGTATCGGGGAGCTGTTTTTT NA TRBJ2-2 TRBV14 TRBD2
CASSVQWDRSGVGYTF TGTGCCAGCAGCGTACAATGGGACAGATCCGGGGTTGGCTACACCTTC few TRBJ1-2 TRBV5-5 TRBD1
CASSTSGTVGGRYHEQYF TGTGCCAGCTCAACTAGCGGGACCGTAGGCGGGAGATACCACGAGCAGTACTTC NA TRBJ2-7 TRBV18 TRBD2
CASSVGRGTSGTYEQYF TGTGCCAGCAGCGTCGGGAGGGGGACTAGCGGGACTTACGAGCAGTACTTC NA TRBJ2-7 TRBV9 TRBD2
CASMGLDQPQHF TGTGCCAGCATGGGACTGGATCAGCCCCAGCATTTT NA TRBJ1-5 TRBV28 NA
CASSSWTAYTGELFF TGTGCCAGTAGTTCGTGGACAGCCTACACCGGGGAGCTGTTTTTT NA TRBJ2-2 TRBV19 NA
CASSHVGAGDYGYTF TGTGCCAGCAGCCATGTCGGGGCCGGGGACTATGGCTACACCTTC NA TRBJ1-2 TRBV14 NA
CASSYSQDRRGYTF TGTGCCAGCAGTTACTCGCAGGACAGACGGGGCTACACCTTC NA TRBJ1-2 TRBV6-5 NA
CAGRTVPNYGYTF TGTGCCGGACGGACAGTTCCTAACTATGGCTACACCTTC NA TRBJ1-2 TRBV30 NA
CAWSAGGIYGYTF TGTGCCTGGAGTGCCGGGGGGATTTATGGCTACACCTTC few TRBJ1-2 TRBV30 NA
CASSSVRGAGYEQYF TGTGCCAGCAGCTCCGTAAGGGGAGCGGGCTACGAGCAGTACTTC NA TRBJ2-7 TRBV11-2 NA
CATRRGGAEQYF TGTGCCACCCGACGGGGGGGAGCCGAGCAGTACTTC NA TRBJ2-7 TRBV6-5 TRBD2
CASSELGLAASDTQYF TGTGCCAGCAGTGAATTGGGACTAGCGGCCTCAGATACGCAGTATTTT NA TRBJ2-3 TRBV6-1 TRBD2
CASSRTTAYEQYF TGTGCCAGCAGCCGGACAACCGCCTACGAGCAGTACTTC NA TRBJ2-7 TRBV7-9 NA
CASSKVGWAGGHSEQFF TGTGCCAGCAGCAAAGTGGGATGGGCAGGGGGCCACAGTGAGCAGTTCTTC once TRBJ2-1 TRBV21-1 NA
CASSLAQGQGNQPQHF TGTGCCAGCAGTTTAGCGCAGGGGCAGGGCAATCAGCCCCAGCATTTT NA TRBJ1-5 TRBV28 NA
CASSGRDIAPYEQYF TGCGCCAGCAGTGGCCGGGACATTGCCCCCTACGAGCAGTACTTC NA TRBJ2-7 TRBV10-1 NA
CASSLSWTGEDGYTF TGTGCCAGCAGCTTAAGTTGGACAGGGGAAGATGGCTACACCTTC NA TRBJ1-2 TRBV7-2 TRBD1
CATSRVGGLNTEAFF TGTGCCACCAGCAGAGTTGGTGGGTTGAACACTGAAGCTTTCTTT NA TRBJ1-1 TRBV15 NA
CASSLSNPRDRLHSNQPQHF TGCGCCAGCAGCTTGTCTAACCCCCGGGACAGATTACATAGCAATCAGCCCCAGCATTTT NA TRBJ1-5 TRBV5-1 TRBD1
CASSPGGKRQFF TGTGCCAGCAGCCCAGGGGGCAAAAGGCAGTTCTTC NA TRBJ2-1 TRBV27 TRBD1
CASSFFGTGGWDTQYF TGCGCCAGCAGCTTCTTTGGGACAGGGGGCTGGGATACGCAGTATTTT NA TRBJ2-3 TRBV5-1 TRBD1
CAWSTSFTSAKRYEQYF TGTGCCTGGAGTACATCATTCACTAGCGCCAAGCGGTACGAGCAGTACTTC NA TRBJ2-7 TRBV30 TRBD2
CASSLGLAGYTDTQYF TGCGCCAGCAGTCTAGGACTAGCGGGGTACACAGATACGCAGTATTTT NA TRBJ2-3 TRBV10-2 TRBD2
CAGTQQTNTEAFF TGTGCCGGAACACAGCAGACAAACACTGAAGCTTTCTTT NA TRBJ1-1 TRBV13 NA
CASRTLARGAGTAFF TGTGCCAGCAGAACCCTGGCGAGGGGGGCTGGAACGGCTTTCTTT NA TRBJ1-1 TRBV6-5 NA
CATSRVLDNEQFF TGTGCCACCAGTCGTGTCCTGGACAATGAGCAGTTCTTC NA TRBJ2-1 TRBV15 NA
CASVEGQEQFF TGTGCCAGCGTAGAGGGGCAGGAGCAGTTCTTC NA TRBJ2-1 TRBV19 NA
CASSYWTVAGELFF TGTGCCAGCAGCTACTGGACAGTAGCCGGGGAGCTGTTTTTT NA TRBJ2-2 TRBV5-5 NA
CASSRGQGPEQFF TGTGCCAGCAGCCGGGGACAGGGGCCTGAGCAGTTCTTC NA TRBJ2-1 TRBV14 TRBD1
CATSRRLAGGHTQYF TGTGCCACCAGCAGGCGACTAGCGGGAGGGCATACGCAGTATTTT NA TRBJ2-3 TRBV15 TRBD2
CASSRWSGQGLNEQYF TGTGCCAGCAGCCGTTGGTCAGGACAGGGCTTGAACGAGCAGTACTTC NA TRBJ2-7 TRBV27 TRBD1
CASSQVSGNEQFF TGTGCCAGCAGCCAAGTTTCCGGCAATGAGCAGTTCTTC NA TRBJ2-1 TRBV4-2 NA
CASSQSRDRDLSYEQYF TGCGCCAGCAGTCAATCCCGAGACAGGGACCTCTCCTACGAGCAGTACTTC NA TRBJ2-7 TRBV23-1 TRBD1